Below are 24 T cell receptor beta chains sequenced from a single sample in a study of blood T cell repertoires in COVID-19. The data were produced by immunoSEQ multiplex PCR, yet TCRdb's version contains in-frame clones alone and is incomplete. The sample carries 250,000 or so clones, around 89% recorded once. Sequencing input: peripheral blood. These receptors all come from a woman aged 60-75 years with COVID-19, enrolled during active disease.

This chain uses TRBV7-9 with TRBJ2-3; 7 nucleotides agree with TRBD1. With 5 bases clipped from V and 0 bases from J, the junction kept 5 bases outside the gene matches. The CDR3 is 15 amino acids. Germline CDR1 reads SEHNR; CDR2 reads FQNEAQ (reference sequence). Written as DNA, the CDR3 is TGTGCCAGCAGCGCACAGGGGTTAAGCACAGATACGCAGTATTTT. Translated: CASSAQGLSTDTQYF.

This chain uses TRBV7-9 with TRBJ2-7, with 11 bases matching TRBD1. This CDR3 has 17 amino acids. CDR1 is SEHNR and CDR2 is FQNEAQ in the germline V gene (reference sequence). J lost 4 bases, V lost 1 base, and 9 bases had no gene match. In DNA, the CDR3 is TGTGCCAGCAGCTTAGGGACAGGGGGCCGAGAACGGTACGAGCAGTACTTC. Protein sequence: CASSLGTGGRERYEQYF.

The V and J genes are TRBV4-2 and TRBJ1-1; TRBD1 aligns across 9 bases. CDR3 length: 18 residues. V gave up 5 bases and J gave up 0 bases; unmatched junction bases: 13. Germline values: CDR1 LGHNA, CDR2 YNFKEQ. This CDR3 reads CASSAGRDRDFMNTEAFF. DNA for the CDR3: TGTGCCAGCAGCGCAGGCCGGGACAGGGATTTTATGAACACTGAAGCTTTCTTT.

This chain links TRBV6-1 with TRBJ1-6; a possible D gene is TRBD1 (6 bases). The length of the CDR3 is 15 residues. The V end was cut by 0 bases, the J end by 9 bases, with 12 bases between. Germline V gene sequence: CDR1 MNHNS, CDR2 SASEGT. CDR3 in DNA: TGTGCCAGCAGTGAAGCCGGGACAAGGAGTTCACCCCTCCACTTT. Its protein is CASSEAGTRSSPLHF.

This chain connects TRBV6-6 to TRBJ2-1, with D possibly being TRBD2 (6 bases). The CDR3 runs 16 residues. V was shortened by 0 bases and J by 2 bases, with 11 bases between the two germline ends. Looked up from germline, CDR1 is MNHNY and CDR2 is SVGAGI (reference sequence). CDR3 region: CASSYSQRATYNEQFF. CDR3 bases: TGTGCCAGCAGTTACTCTCAGCGGGCGACCTACAATGAGCAGTTCTTC.

The chain employs TRBV7-2 and TRBJ1-2, with 9 bases aligning to TRBD1. Germline V CDR1 and CDR2: SGHTA, FQGNSA. The CDR3 extends over 16 amino acids. V lost 1 base and J lost 4; bases outside the gene matches: 7. CDR3 DNA sequence: TGTGCCAGCAGCTTAGAGTTAGGGACAGGGTCCTATGGCTACACCTTC. Its translation: CASSLELGTGSYGYTF.

The J gene is TRBJ2-2, the V gene TRBV19; TRBD2 might be the D (5 bases). The CDR3 sequence is 14 residues long. The V gene lost 8 bases and the J gene lost 3 bases, with 13 bases spanning the gap. The germline CDR1 and CDR2 sequences are LNHDA and SQIVND (reference sequence). CDR3 amino acids: CASAARGYTGELFF. DNA for the CDR3: TGTGCCAGTGCAGCAAGAGGGTACACCGGGGAGCTGTTTTTT.

V usage is TRBV6-5 and J usage is TRBJ1-5, with 7 bases identical to TRBD1. The CDR3 length is 14 residues. The V gene end was trimmed by 6 bases and the J gene end by 5 bases; junction bases not matched to a gene: 7. Per the germline V gene, CDR1 is MNHEY and CDR2 is SVGAGI. CDR3 nucleotide sequence: TGTGCCAGCAGACCCGGGACAGCATATCAGCCCCAGCATTTT. Protein product: CASRPGTAYQPQHF.

This clone was seen a few times. The J gene is TRBJ1-1, the V gene TRBV16; D gene ambiguous. The CDR3 sequence is 13 residues long. Trimming cost V 2 bases and J 6 bases, with 10 bases left between them. The V gene's germline CDR1 is KGHSY and CDR2 FQNENV. The CDR3 region is CASSQLRGSEAFF. In DNA, the CDR3 is TGTGCCAGCAGCCAACTGCGGGGATCTGAAGCTTTCTTT.

The rearrangement joins TRBV4-3 to TRBJ2-3, with TRBD2 matching 10 bases. Losses at the gene ends were 0 bases for V and 5 bases for J; bases not matched to a gene: 8. The CDR3 has 17 residues. In germline, CDR1 is LGHNA, CDR2 YSLEER. The CDR3 coding sequence is TGCGCCAGCAGCCAAGAAAGGTGGCCTAGCGGGGGAGATACGCAGTATTTT. Its protein product is CASSQERWPSGGDTQYF.

CDR3 coding DNA: TGTGCCAGCAGCGTAGGCCTCGGGGGATCCTACAATGAGCAGTTCTTC. This encodes CASSVGLGGSYNEQFF. The chain joins TRBV9 to TRBJ2-1, with D possibly being TRBD2 (6 bases). V was cut by 0 bases and J by 1 base, with 11 bases left in between. This CDR3 has 16 residues. Germline CDR1 reads SGDLS; CDR2 reads YYNGEE.

The genes are TRBV9 and TRBJ1-3, with TRBD1 matching over 7 bases. The V gene's germline CDR1 is SGDLS and CDR2 YYNGEE. V was clipped by 2 bases and J by 4 bases; unmatched bases: 6. The CDR3 is 15 amino acids. The chain's CDR3 is CASSVTGSIGNTIYF. The CDR3 region has the DNA TGTGCCAGCAGCGTGACAGGGTCCATCGGAAACACCATATATTTT.

In its sample, this clone was seen once. The V gene is TRBV6-1, the J gene TRBJ2-5; D possibly corresponds to TRBD1 (6 bases). Germline-derived CDR1 and CDR2 are MNHNS and SASEGT. Trimming removed 2 bases from V and 5 bases from J, with 12 bases in between. This CDR3 is 14 amino acids long. CDR3 in amino acids: CASSENRVGETQYF. The CDR3 DNA sequence: TGTGCCAGCAGTGAAAACAGGGTCGGGGAGACCCAGTACTTC.

The CDR3 here is CASSQELHSGGYTF. The CDR3 bases are TGCGCCAGCAGCCAAGAGCTCCATTCGGGGGGCTACACCTTC. The V gene is TRBV4-3, the J gene TRBJ1-2, with D hard to call. The CDR3 extends over 14 amino acids. The V gene's germline CDR1 is LGHNA and CDR2 YSLEER. Trimming took off 0 bases at V and 8 bases at J, with 13 bases between the two ends.

The chain recombines TRBV29-1 with TRBJ1-2; TRBD1 aligns across 9 bases. CDR3 length: 13 amino acids. V lost 4 bases to trimming and J lost 3 bases; unmatched junction nucleotides: 3. CDR1 and CDR2 (germline): SQVTM, ANQGSEA. CDR3 amino acids: CSVGRQGDYGYTF. The CDR3, as DNA: TGCAGCGTTGGGAGACAGGGGGACTATGGCTACACCTTC.

The rearrangement uses TRBV6-5 and TRBJ1-5; D possibly corresponds to TRBD1 (6 bases). In germline, CDR1 is MNHEY, CDR2 SVGAGI. V lost 2 bases and J lost 4, with 6 bases in between. The CDR3 consists of 13 residues. The CDR3 is CASSYDRNQPQHF. The CDR3 nucleotides are TGTGCCAGCAGTTACGACAGGAATCAGCCCCAGCATTTT.

The chain combines TRBV27 with TRBJ1-2, with TRBD1 identical over 7 bases. The CDR3 is made up of 15 amino acids. Germline assignment: CDR1 MNHEY and CDR2 SMNVEV (reference sequence). The ends lost 0 bases at V and 4 bases at J; junction bases unmatched: 5. The CDR3 DNA reads TGTGCCAGCAGTTTATCGGTCAGGGGGACCTATGGCTACACCTTC. It encodes CASSLSVRGTYGYTF.

Note on this clone: Other DNA sequences in this specimen translate into the identical CDR3. This rearrangement joins TRBV5-1 to TRBJ1-1, with a weak D call TRBD1 (5 bases). The germline V gene has CDR1 SGHRS and CDR2 YFSETQ. V lost 2 bases to trimming and J lost 2 bases, with 10 bases between them. This CDR3 is built from 14 residues. In DNA, the CDR3 is TGCGCCAGCAGCTTACGTACAGGAAACACTGAAGCTTTCTTT. It codes for CASSLRTGNTEAFF. The full variable domain, completed using reference TRBV5-1 and TRBJ1-1, is KAGVTQTPRYLIKTRGQQVTLSCSPISGHRSVSWYQQTPGQGLQFLFEYFSETQRNKGNFPGRFSGRQFSNSRSEMNVSTLELGDSALYLCASSLRTGNTEAFFGQGTRLTVV.

This clone occurred once. The chain combines TRBV7-2 with TRBJ2-7, with 7 bases identical to TRBD2. CDR1 SGHTA and CDR2 FQGNSA come from the germline V gene. V shed 4 bases and J 2 bases; nucleotides not matched to a gene: 2. CDR3 length: 13 residues. The CDR3 sequence is CASSSRGAYEQYF. The CDR3 DNA is TGTGCCAGCAGCTCCCGGGGGGCCTACGAGCAGTACTTC.

The chain employs TRBV5-1 and TRBJ1-5, with TRBD1 matching 10 bases. The germline CDR1 and CDR2 sequences are SGHRS and YFSETQ. The CDR3 runs to 15 residues. V was pared by 4 bases and J by 7 bases, with 8 bases of the junction left unmatched. CDR3 residues: CASSPGQGGEQPQHF. The CDR3 nucleotides read TGCGCCAGCAGCCCTGGACAGGGGGGAGAGCAGCCCCAGCATTTT.

The genes are TRBV6-5 and TRBJ1-1, with 7 bases that match TRBD1. Germline values: CDR1 MNHEY, CDR2 SVGAGI. Trimming took 6 bases from V and 4 from J; bases not matched to a gene: 5. The CDR3 loop spans 13 amino acids. The CDR3 spells CASRSDRVTEAFF. DNA for the CDR3: TGTGCCAGCAGATCAGACAGGGTCACTGAAGCTTTCTTT.

V and J are TRBV27 and TRBJ1-4; possibly TRBD1 for D (5 bases). The V end lost 3 bases, the J end lost 3 bases, and 8 bases lay between the germline ends. Germline lookup yields CDR1 MNHEY and CDR2 SMNVEV (reference sequence). The CDR3 spans 14 residues. The CDR3 bases are TGTGCCAGCAGTTTCGGGGGACCTAATGAAAAACTGTTTTTT. Protein sequence: CASSFGGPNEKLFF.

The chain recombines TRBV5-5 with TRBJ1-3; D call uncertain. CDR3 size: 15 residues. Germline V gene data show CDR1 as SGHKS and CDR2 as YYEKEE (reference sequence). The V end was cut by 3 bases, the J end by 0 bases, with 10 bases between. The CDR3 DNA reads as TGTGCCAGCAGCTCGGTCGCCCTCTCTGGAAACACCATATATTTT. This sequence encodes CASSSVALSGNTIYF.

The CDR3 DNA follows: TGTGCCAGCAGCGTAGTTGGGGCTAGCGGGGGGCCCGGGGAGCTGTTTTTT. It encodes CASSVVGASGGPGELFF. The V gene is TRBV9, the J gene TRBJ2-2, with 11 bases aligning to TRBD2. V shed 0 bases and J 6 bases; nucleotides not matched to a gene: 7. From germline, CDR1 is SGDLS and CDR2 YYNGEE. This CDR3 region has 17 residues.